These 20 T cell receptor beta chains were all obtained from the same sample, sequenced in a study of early stage breast cancer tumors. Sequencing used immunoSEQ multiplex PCR; TCRdb keeps in-frame clones, though not all of them. The sample includes fewer than 35,000 clones, just under 75% seen only once; the top ten take 10%. The sequenced sample was breast tumor tissue. These receptors originate from a person aged 25 to 39 with breast cancer.

This clone was observed a handful of times. The genes are TRBV5-1 and TRBJ2-5, with 8 positions matching TRBD2. Germline CDR1 and CDR2: SGHRS and YFSETQ. CDR3 size: 16 residues. Unmatched junction bases numbered 11, after V lost 2 bases and J lost 5 bases. CDR3 bases: TGCGCCAGCAGCTTTGCGGGAGGATCTCTTACGGAGACCCAGTACTTC. This gives the protein CASSFAGGSLTETQYF. Looking up the rest from reference TRBV5-1 and TRBJ2-5 gives the full variable domain: KAGVTQTPRYLIKTRGQQVTLSCSPISGHRSVSWYQQTPGQGLQFLFEYFSETQRNKGNFPGRFSGRQFSNSRSEMNVSTLELGDSALYLCASSFAGGSLTETQYFGPGTRLLVL.

The chain employs TRBV9 and TRBJ2-5, with 9 bases matching TRBD2. The CDR3 covers 17 residues. The trim removed 0 bases at V and 1 base at J, leaving 7 bases unmatched. Per the germline V gene, CDR1 is SGDLS and CDR2 is YYNGEE. The CDR3 nucleotides read TGTGCCAGCAGCGTAGCGGCTAGCGGGGCTTCCCAAGAGACCCAGTACTTC. It specifies CASSVAASGASQETQYF.

The rearrangement uses TRBV9 and TRBJ2-1; possible D gene TRBD2, 6 bases. The CDR3 runs to 15 residues. V lost 4 bases to trimming and J lost 5 bases, with 16 bases between them. Germline V CDR1 and CDR2: SGDLS, YYNGEE. CDR3 DNA: TGTGCCAGCAGCCCCCGCGGGACCAATCACAATGAGCAGTTCTTC. It specifies CASSPRGTNHNEQFF.

Notes on this clone: This likely comes from a read error, as the CDR3 has no conserved phenylalanine or tryptophan at its end. The DNA is omitted, as the CDR3 cannot be located on it reliably, and the CDR3 follows TCRdb's listing. This chain joins TRBV6-5 and TRBJ2-7; TRBD2 was called by the table and not checked on the DNA. Germline V gene data show CDR1 as MNHEY and CDR2 as SVGAGI. The CDR3 has 12 amino acids, counting both end residues. The CDR3 here is CASSEDILALSI.

The V call is TRBV7-2, the J call TRBJ2-7; 12 bases are a match to TRBD2. Germline-derived CDR1 and CDR2 are SGHTA and FQGNSA. The V segment lost 3 bases and the J segment 5 bases; nucleotides outside the gene matches: 5. CDR3 size: 15 residues. CDR3 bases: TGTGCCAGCAGCTTGACTAGCGGGAGACTAAACGAGCAGTACTTC. It is translated as CASSLTSGRLNEQYF.

V gene TRBV5-1 combines with J gene TRBJ2-5; no clear D. The germline CDR1 and CDR2 sequences are SGHRS and YFSETQ. This CDR3 spans 14 amino acids. Trimming removed 0 bases at V and 2 bases at J, with 8 bases between. This CDR3 is CASSLGRNQETQYF. CDR3 in DNA: TGCGCCAGCAGCTTGGGGCGGAATCAAGAGACCCAGTACTTC.

The V and J genes are TRBV14 and TRBJ1-2; possible D gene TRBD1, 5 bases. V dropped 1 base and J dropped 4 bases, with 10 bases sitting between them. This CDR3 region has 14 residues. Germline CDR1 SGHDN, CDR2 FVKESK. The DNA for the CDR3 is TGTGCCAGCAGCCAAGCGGGACTGCGCTATGGCTACACCTTC. This gives the protein CASSQAGLRYGYTF.

This chain connects TRBV5-1 to TRBJ2-7; TRBD2 is a possible D gene (5 bases). CDR1 is SGHRS, CDR2 YFSETQ, per germline. V was trimmed by 0 bases and J by 1 base, leaving 11 bases between them. This CDR3 spans 15 amino acids. The CDR3 here is CASSLEGLGSYEQYF. In DNA, the CDR3 is TGCGCCAGCAGCTTGGAAGGACTCGGATCCTACGAGCAGTACTTC.

The genes are TRBV29-1 and TRBJ1-1; D is uncertain. This CDR3 is 13 amino acids long. V lost 4 bases and J lost 1, with 10 bases in between. Germline V gives CDR1 SQVTM, CDR2 ANQGSEA. CDR3 in amino acids: CSVALIPNTEAFF. In nucleotides, the CDR3 is TGCAGCGTTGCCCTTATTCCGAACACTGAAGCTTTCTTT.

This clone was seen once. This chain uses TRBV7-3 with TRBJ2-7; TRBD2 matches 10 bases. The CDR3 contains 17 residues. CDR1 SGHTA and CDR2 FQGTGA come from the germline V gene. Trimming cost V 5 bases and J 4 bases; bases outside gene matches: 14. CDR3 coding DNA: TGTGCCAGCAGCCTACCGGGACTAGCGACCCGGTCTTACGAGCAGTACTTC. It translates to CASSLPGLATRSYEQYF.

This chain uses TRBV7-2 with TRBJ2-4, with D possibly matching TRBD2 (5 bases). Trimming removed 0 bases from V and 6 bases from J, with 12 bases in between. The CDR3 is 15 amino acids. From germline, CDR1 is SGHTA and CDR2 FQGNSA. CDR3 sequence: CASSLAATTGNIQYF. The CDR3 coding sequence is TGTGCCAGCAGCTTAGCAGCGACTACTGGAAACATTCAGTACTTC. The full variable domain, its missing parts supplied by reference TRBV7-2 and TRBJ2-4, is GAGVSQSPSNKVTEKGKDVELRCDPISGHTALYWYRQSLGQGLEFLIYFQGNSAPDKSGLPSDRFSAERTGGSVSTLTIQRTQQEDSAVYLCASSLAATTGNIQYFGAGTRLSVL.

The CDR3 region has the DNA TGTGCCAGCAGTTTAAGCGGGACAGCATATGGCTACACCTTC. This codes for CASSLSGTAYGYTF. This sequence joins TRBV28 and TRBJ1-2; TRBD1 agrees at 7 bases. The germline V gene encodes CDR1 MDHEN and CDR2 SYDVKM. The trim removed 2 bases at V and 5 bases at J, leaving 5 bases unmatched. The CDR3 runs 14 residues.

The rearrangement uses TRBV7-9 and TRBJ2-3; D not resolved. The CDR3 is 16 amino acids. Germline loops: CDR1 SEHNR, CDR2 FQNEAQ (reference sequence). Between the trimmed V and J ends, which lost 4 bases and 3 bases, there was a span of 17 bases. The DNA for the CDR3 is TGTGCCAGCAGCTCGGACGCCCCCGGGCGGACAGATACGCAGTATTTT. Its protein is CASSSDAPGRTDTQYF.

This clone was counted only a few times. The CDR3 DNA follows: TGTGCCAGCAGTTTGCCAGTCGGGGGGAATGATTCACCCCTCCACTTT. It specifies CASSLPVGGNDSPLHF. This sequence joins TRBV28 and TRBJ1-6; a possible D gene is TRBD1 (5 bases). Germline V gene data show CDR1 as MDHEN and CDR2 as SYDVKM. V gave up 3 bases and J gave up 8 bases, with 17 bases separating them. The CDR3 covers 16 residues.

The V and J genes are TRBV29-1 and TRBJ1-3; TRBD1 matches at 11 bases. J lost 2 bases, V lost 3 bases, and 3 bases had no gene match. The V gene's germline CDR1 is SQVTM and CDR2 ANQGSEA. There are 15 residues in the CDR3. CDR3 sequence reads: CSVDLGQGAGNTIYF. The CDR3 coding sequence is TGCAGCGTTGACCTGGGACAGGGGGCTGGAAACACCATATATTTT.

In DNA, the CDR3 is TGTGCCAGCAGTGAGCGGGATGGGGAATACGAGCAGTACTTC. It translates to CASSERDGEYEQYF. The chain employs TRBV6-1 and TRBJ2-7; D is perhaps TRBD2 (6 bases). CDR1 and CDR2 (germline): MNHNS, SASEGT. This CDR3 has 14 residues. V lost 3 bases to trimming and J lost 4 bases, with 13 bases between them.

In nucleotides, the CDR3 is TGTGCCAGCAGTGAAGCGGGAGGCACAGATACGCAGTATTTT. Encoded protein: CASSEAGGTDTQYF. This rearrangement joins TRBV6-4 to TRBJ2-3; TRBD2 matches 8 bases. The CDR3 runs to 14 residues. Germline V gives CDR1 MRHNA, CDR2 SNTAGT. The V and J ends lost 3 bases and 1 base, in that order; junction bases with no gene match: 0.

The genes are TRBV19 and TRBJ2-3; possible D gene TRBD2, 5 bases. This CDR3 has 13 amino acids. Germline V lookup: CDR1 LNHDA, CDR2 SQIVND (reference sequence). V was cut by 1 base and J by 5 bases, with 7 bases left in between. CDR3 sequence (DNA): TGTGCCAGTAGTATAGGCCGGGGAGATACGCAGTATTTT. Protein: CASSIGRGDTQYF.

This CDR3 reads CASSREARAETQYF. For the CDR3, the DNA is TGTGCCAGCAGCCGGGAGGCCAGGGCCGAGACCCAGTACTTC. The chain combines TRBV11-2 with TRBJ2-5; 7 bases are a match to TRBD2. The CDR3 covers 14 residues. The V gene's germline CDR1 is SGHAT and CDR2 FQNNGV. V lost 5 bases and J lost 5; bases outside the gene matches: 8.

The genes are TRBV5-1 and TRBJ2-1; the D is unclear. This CDR3 region has 12 residues. V was shortened by 1 base and J by 9 bases, with 8 bases between the two germline ends. In germline, CDR1 is SGHRS, CDR2 YFSETQ. The CDR3 DNA reads TGCGCCAGCAGCTTGTGGGCCGGTGAGCAGTTCTTC. It translates to CASSLWAGEQFF.